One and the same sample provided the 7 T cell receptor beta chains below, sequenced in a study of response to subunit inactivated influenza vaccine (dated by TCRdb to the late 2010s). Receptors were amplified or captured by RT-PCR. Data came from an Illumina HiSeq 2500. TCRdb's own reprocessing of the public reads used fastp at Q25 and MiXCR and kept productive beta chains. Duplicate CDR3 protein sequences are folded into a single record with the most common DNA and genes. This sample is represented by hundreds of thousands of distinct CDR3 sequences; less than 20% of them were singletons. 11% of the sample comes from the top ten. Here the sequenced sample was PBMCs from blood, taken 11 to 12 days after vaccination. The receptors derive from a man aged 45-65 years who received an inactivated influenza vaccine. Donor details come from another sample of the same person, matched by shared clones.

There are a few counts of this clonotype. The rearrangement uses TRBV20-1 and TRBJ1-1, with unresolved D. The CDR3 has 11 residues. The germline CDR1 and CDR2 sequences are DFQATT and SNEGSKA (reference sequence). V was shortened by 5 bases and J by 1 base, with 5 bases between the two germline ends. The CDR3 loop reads CSAPENTEAFF. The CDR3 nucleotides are TGCAGTGCTCCGGAGAACACTGAAGCTTTCTTT.

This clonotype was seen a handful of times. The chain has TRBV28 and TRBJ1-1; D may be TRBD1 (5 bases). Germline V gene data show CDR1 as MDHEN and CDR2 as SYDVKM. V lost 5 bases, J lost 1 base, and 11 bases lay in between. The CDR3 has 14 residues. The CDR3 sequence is CASSGGRQNTEAFF. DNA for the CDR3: TGTGCCAGCAGTGGGGGACGGCAGAACACTGAAGCTTTCTTT.

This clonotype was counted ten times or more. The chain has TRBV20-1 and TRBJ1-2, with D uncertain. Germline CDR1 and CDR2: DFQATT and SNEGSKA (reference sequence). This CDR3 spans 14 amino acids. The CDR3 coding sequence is TGCACCGCGGGTAGTCCCAAGGGTTTCTATGGCTACACCTTC. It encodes CTAGSPKGFYGYTF.

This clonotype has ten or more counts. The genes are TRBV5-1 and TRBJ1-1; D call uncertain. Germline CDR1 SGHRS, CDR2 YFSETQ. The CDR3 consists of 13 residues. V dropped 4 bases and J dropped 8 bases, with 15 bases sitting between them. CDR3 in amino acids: CASSPEGASEAFF. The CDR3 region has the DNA TGCGCCAGCAGCCCCGAGGGCGCCTCCGAAGCTTTCTTT.

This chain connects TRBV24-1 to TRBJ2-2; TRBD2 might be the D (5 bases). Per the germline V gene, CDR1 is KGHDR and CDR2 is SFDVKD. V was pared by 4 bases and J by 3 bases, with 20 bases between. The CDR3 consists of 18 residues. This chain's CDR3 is CATSDPRGEGVHTGELFF. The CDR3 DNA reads TGTGCCACCAGTGACCCCCGGGGTGAGGGAGTACACACCGGGGAGCTGTTTTTT.

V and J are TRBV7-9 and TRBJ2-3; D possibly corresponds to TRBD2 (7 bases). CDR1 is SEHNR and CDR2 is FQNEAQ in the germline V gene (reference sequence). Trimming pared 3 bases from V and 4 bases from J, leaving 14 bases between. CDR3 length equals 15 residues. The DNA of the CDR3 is TGTGCCAGCAGCTTTGGGGGGGCCTCTTCAGATACGCAGTATTTT. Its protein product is CASSFGGASSDTQYF.

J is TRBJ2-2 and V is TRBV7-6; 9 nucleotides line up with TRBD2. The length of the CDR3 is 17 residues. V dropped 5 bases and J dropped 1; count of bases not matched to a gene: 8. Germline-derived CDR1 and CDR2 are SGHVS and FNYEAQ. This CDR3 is CASSDHSGRENTGELFF. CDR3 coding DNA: TGTGCCAGCAGCGATCATAGCGGGAGAGAGAACACCGGGGAGCTGTTTTTT.